This is a list of T cell receptor beta chains from one sample in a study of beta chain features in type 1 diabetes. Clones were read by immunoSEQ multiplex PCR, and TCRdb kept only the in-frame ones, dropping some. This repertoire shows around 250,000 clones, about 14% found once; its top ten account for about 0.03%. Material: naive CD4+ T cells from blood. The receptors originated from a woman aged 40 to 49 in good health. Both conserved end residues are part of each CDR3. The D gene is left open where the match is weak. Size is stated for part of the rows, as once, few or many counts, or as a class when the clone is expanded.

clone size: NA; J gene: TRBJ1-4; D gene: NA; V gene: TRBV7-6; CDR3 DNA: TGTGCCAGCAGCTCTGGGGGGACTTTGGGTGGAAAACTGTTTTTT; CDR3 protein: CASSSGGTLGGKLFF
clone size: NA; J gene: TRBJ2-5; D gene: TRBD1; V gene: TRBV7-2; CDR3 DNA: TGTGCCAGCAGACTAAGGGGGCTCGAGACCCAGTACTTC; CDR3 protein: CASRLRGLETQYF
clone size: NA; J gene: TRBJ1-2; D gene: NA; V gene: TRBV6-5; CDR3 DNA: TGTGCCAGCACAGGGTTCTATGGCTACACCTTC; CDR3 protein: CASTGFYGYTF
clone size: few; J gene: TRBJ2-7; D gene: NA; V gene: TRBV29-1; CDR3 DNA: TGCAGCGTGCGGGGCTCTCCCCACTACGAGCAGTACTTC; CDR3 protein: CSVRGSPHYEQYF
clone size: NA; J gene: TRBJ1-6; D gene: NA; V gene: TRBV11-2; CDR3 DNA: TGTGCCAGCAGCTTTCCGGTGGCACCCCTCCACTTT; CDR3 protein: CASSFPVAPLHF
clone size: few; J gene: TRBJ1-1; D gene: TRBD1; V gene: TRBV29-1; CDR3 DNA: TGCAGCGTACAGGGGTCTTATTTGAACACTGAAGCTTTCTTT; CDR3 protein: CSVQGSYLNTEAFF
clone size: NA; J gene: TRBJ2-5; D gene: NA; V gene: TRBV9; CDR3 DNA: TGTGCCAGCAGCGTAGGAGGGGGTGACCAAGAGACCCAGTACTTC; CDR3 protein: CASSVGGGDQETQYF
clone size: few; J gene: TRBJ1-2; D gene: TRBD1; V gene: TRBV19; CDR3 DNA: TGTGCCAGTAGAACCCCTACAGGGGAAATCTATGGCTACACCTTC; CDR3 protein: CASRTPTGEIYGYTF
clone size: NA; J gene: TRBJ1-4; D gene: NA; V gene: TRBV15; CDR3 DNA: TGTGCCACCAGCAGAGATGTCGGGGGGAGCGACGAAAAACTGTTTTTT; CDR3 protein: CATSRDVGGSDEKLFF
clone size: once; J gene: TRBJ1-2; D gene: NA; V gene: TRBV29-1; CDR3 DNA: TGCAGCGTGGGACATCCGACGGGCTATGGCTACACCTTC; CDR3 protein: CSVGHPTGYGYTF
clone size: few; J gene: TRBJ1-1; D gene: NA; V gene: TRBV18; CDR3 DNA: TGTGCCAGCTCAAGGTCGGGGGGCGATTACACTGAAGCTTTCTTT; CDR3 protein: CASSRSGGDYTEAFF
clone size: NA; J gene: TRBJ2-3; D gene: NA; V gene: TRBV10-2; CDR3 DNA: TGCGCCAGCACCCCCTGGGAAGGGGGGGCCAAGGATACGCAGTATTTT; CDR3 protein: CASTPWEGGAKDTQYF
clone size: few; J gene: TRBJ1-1; D gene: NA; V gene: TRBV7-2; CDR3 DNA: TGTGCCAGCAGCTTTAGTGACAGCTCCAACACTGAAGCTTTCTTT; CDR3 protein: CASSFSDSSNTEAFF
clone size: few; J gene: TRBJ2-7; D gene: NA; V gene: TRBV5-1; CDR3 DNA: TGCGCCAGCAGCTTGGAACAGTTCTCCTACGAGCAGTACTTC; CDR3 protein: CASSLEQFSYEQYF
clone size: few; J gene: TRBJ1-1; D gene: NA; V gene: TRBV9; CDR3 DNA: TGTGCCAGCAGCGTAGGGCAAATGAACACTGAAGCTTTCTTT; CDR3 protein: CASSVGQMNTEAFF
clone size: NA; J gene: TRBJ1-2; D gene: TRBD1; V gene: TRBV5-5; CDR3 DNA: TGTGCCAGCAGCTTTACGGGACAGGCGATGATACTCTATGGCTACACCTTC; CDR3 protein: CASSFTGQAMILYGYTF